Each of the 21 T cell receptor beta chains below was sequenced from the same sample in a study of T cells after yellow fever vaccination. One entry per CDR3 protein, called by TCRdb with MiXCR from the 5' RACE reads. The profile covers hundreds of thousands of distinct CDR3 sequences, with approximately 13% appearing a single time and 15% taken by the ten largest. The sequencing used PBMCs, collected on the day of the yellow fever booster vaccination. These receptor sequences come from a man younger than 45 who received the YFV17D yellow fever vaccine.

The rearrangement links TRBV18 to TRBJ2-3, with D maybe TRBD2 (5 bases). Trimming shortened V by 2 bases and J by 14 bases, and 23 bases separated the two germline ends. The CDR3 has 15 amino acids. Germline V gene sequence: CDR1 KGHSH, CDR2 LQKENI. CDR3 in DNA: TGTGCCAGCTCACCATCGGCGCCGGGCGCGGGTTTCGGGTATTTT. Encoded protein: CASSPSAPGAGFGYF.

In this sample, this clonotype turned up a few times. J is TRBJ1-1 and V is TRBV20-1; perhaps TRBD1 as D (6 bases). Germline V gives CDR1 DFQATT, CDR2 SNEGSKA (reference sequence). CDR3 size: 14 residues. V lost 0 bases to trimming and J lost 3 bases, with 11 bases between them. The CDR3 spells CSARDLDSYTEAFF. The CDR3, as DNA: TGCAGTGCTAGAGATTTGGACAGCTACACTGAAGCTTTCTTT.

This chain uses TRBV20-1 with TRBJ2-1; D tentatively fits TRBD1 or TRBD2 (5 bases each). The V and J ends lost 3 bases and 9 bases respectively, with 18 bases between them. The germline V gene encodes CDR1 DFQATT and CDR2 SNEGSKA (reference sequence). The CDR3 contains 14 residues. Here the CDR3 DNA reads TGCAGTGCTAGGGGGGAGAAGGGTCTAAGTGAGCAGTTCTTC. It translates to CSARGEKGLSEQFF.

This clonotype has at least ten counts. This chain connects TRBV7-8 to TRBJ2-7, with D perhaps matching TRBD1 or TRBD2 (5 bases each). Germline V lookup: CDR1 SGHVS, CDR2 FQNEAQ. V was pared by 8 bases and J by 0 bases, with 8 bases between. The CDR3 has 12 residues. DNA for the CDR3: TGTGCCAGCGGGACGGGCTCCTACGAGCAGTACTTC. This encodes CASGTGSYEQYF. Combining the CDR3 with reference TRBV7-8 and TRBJ2-7 gives the whole variable domain GAGVSQSPRYKVAKRGQDVALRCDPISGHVSLFWYQQALGQGPEFLTYFQNEAQLDKSGLPSDRFFAERPEGSVSTLKIQRTQQEDSAVYLCASGTGSYEQYFGPGTRLTVT.

This clonotype was seen a few times. This sequence joins TRBV3-1 and TRBJ2-1; 16 bases fit TRBD2. The V segment lost 0 bases and the J segment 7 bases; nucleotides outside the gene matches: 3. The V gene's germline CDR1 is LGHDT and CDR2 YNNKEL (reference sequence). The CDR3 is 17 amino acids. The CDR3 is CASSQERGLAGGNEQFF. The CDR3, as DNA: TGTGCCAGCAGCCAAGAGAGGGGACTAGCGGGAGGGAATGAGCAGTTCTTC.

The rearrangement joins TRBV10-1 to TRBJ2-4; D remains unclear. The DNA matches TRBJ2-1 better at its end, which makes the J call doubtful. Germline V CDR1 and CDR2: WNHNN, SYGVQD (reference sequence). The CDR3 consists of 10 residues. The CDR3 DNA sequence: TGCGCCATAAAGGAAGACATTCAGTTCTTC. Residues: CAIKEDIQFF.

This clonotype has a handful of counts. V usage is TRBV7-9 and J usage is TRBJ2-2; 10 nucleotides line up with TRBD2. The V gene's germline CDR1 is SEHNR and CDR2 FQNEAQ (reference sequence). CDR3 length: 14 amino acids. The CDR3 DNA follows: TGTGGGTCCAGCGGGAGGGTGAACACCGGGGAGCTGTTTTTT. This translates into CGSSGRVNTGELFF.

The V call is TRBV20-1, the J call TRBJ2-5, with 9 bases aligning to TRBD2. The CDR3 extends over 17 amino acids. Germline loops: CDR1 DFQATT, CDR2 SNEGSKA (reference sequence). Germline trimming cut 5 bases from V and 0 bases from J; bases unmatched to any gene: 13. The CDR3 region has the DNA TGCAGTGCTCCCTCGGTTACTAGCGGGCGGTACCAAGAGACCCAGTACTTC. Its protein product is CSAPSVTSGRYQETQYF.

In its sample, this clonotype was seen a few times. V usage is TRBV23-1 and J usage is TRBJ2-4; possibly TRBD1 for D (5 bases). TRBV23-1 is an open reading frame, and its role is uncertain. V dropped 1 base and J dropped 1 base, with 17 bases sitting between them. There are 18 residues in the CDR3. This chain's CDR3 is CASSQFADFRVAKNIQYF. Written as DNA, the CDR3 is TGCGCCAGCAGTCAATTTGCTGACTTCAGGGTGGCCAAAAACATTCAGTACTTC.

This clonotype appeared a few times. V and J are TRBV5-1 and TRBJ2-1, with TRBD2 identical over 13 bases. The CDR3 consists of 15 residues. From germline, CDR1 is SGHRS and CDR2 YFSETQ. The junction had 8 bases not matched to a gene; V was cut back by 6 bases and J by 8 bases. CDR3 amino acids: CASMVTSGRSHEQFF. The CDR3, as DNA: TGCGCCAGCATGGTGACTAGCGGGAGGTCACATGAGCAGTTCTTC.

In this sample, this clonotype turned up a few times. The chain joins TRBV6-2 or TRBV6-3 to TRBJ1-1; TRBD1 might be the D (5 bases). V was trimmed by 7 bases and J by 10 bases, leaving 19 bases between them. Germline V gene data show CDR1 as MNHEY and CDR2 as SVGEGT. The CDR3 loop spans 13 amino acids. CDR3 DNA sequence: TGTGCCAGCACCGAAAGCAGGGACGGTAGAGCTTTCTTT. Residues: CASTESRDGRAFF.

Only a few counts were recorded for this clonotype. The chain is built from TRBV5-1 and TRBJ2-7, with 8 bases matching TRBD1. The germline V gene encodes CDR1 SGHRS and CDR2 YFSETQ. J was trimmed by 1 base and V by 2 bases; bases with no gene match: 8. This CDR3 contains 16 residues. This CDR3 is CASSFSGQGISYEQYF. Written as DNA, the CDR3 is TGCGCCAGCAGCTTTAGCGGACAGGGAATTTCCTACGAGCAGTACTTC. Variable domain in full (rest from reference TRBV5-1 and TRBJ2-7): KAGVTQTPRYLIKTRGQQVTLSCSPISGHRSVSWYQQTPGQGLQFLFEYFSETQRNKGNFPGRFSGRQFSNSRSEMNVSTLELGDSALYLCASSFSGQGISYEQYFGPGTRLTVT.

Only a few counts were recorded for this clonotype. The chain has TRBV20-1 and TRBJ2-1; D uncertain. Trimming left V 5 bases short and J 5 bases short, with 13 bases between. Germline V gives CDR1 DFQATT, CDR2 SNEGSKA (reference sequence). This CDR3 is built from 13 residues. The CDR3 here is CSAGWAGHNEQFF. The CDR3 DNA is TGCAGTGCTGGTTGGGCAGGCCACAATGAGCAGTTCTTC.

This clonotype has more than one count but fewer than ten. The V gene is TRBV5-1, the J gene TRBJ1-4; D is unresolved. Germline CDR1 is SGHRS and CDR2 is YFSETQ. Trimming left V 4 bases short and J 8 bases short, with 15 bases between. The CDR3 sequence is 14 residues long. In DNA form, the CDR3 reads TGCGCCAGCAGCCCAGACGGACGCGGAGAAAAACTGTTTTTT. Amino acids: CASSPDGRGEKLFF.

This clonotype was detected many times. This chain connects TRBV7-2 to TRBJ2-7; possibly TRBD1 or TRBD2 for D (5 bases each). CDR3 length equals 15 residues. Germline V CDR1 and CDR2: SGHTA, FQGNSA. The germline V and J ends were trimmed by 1 base and 2 bases, with 12 bases remaining between them. The CDR3 here is CASSLEPGRAYEQYF. The DNA of the CDR3 is TGTGCCAGCAGCTTAGAACCGGGACGGGCCTACGAGCAGTACTTC.

This clonotype appeared a few times. The rearrangement uses TRBV20-1 and TRBJ2-3; D unclear. This CDR3 is built from 13 residues. The V end lost 2 bases, the J end lost 3 bases, and 9 bases lay between the germline ends. The germline V gene encodes CDR1 DFQATT and CDR2 SNEGSKA (reference sequence). Here the CDR3 DNA reads TGCAGTGCTAGAAAGGGCACAACAGATACGCAGTATTTT. Residues: CSARKGTTDTQYF.

This clonotype appeared a few times. The chain uses TRBV7-2 and TRBJ2-5; D is perhaps TRBD2 (6 bases). The CDR3 length is 13 residues. Germline V gene sequence: CDR1 SGHTA, CDR2 FQGNSA. V shed 5 bases and J shed 5 bases, with 12 bases lying between them. The CDR3 sequence is CASSQDYAETQYF. The CDR3 bases are TGTGCCAGCAGCCAGGACTACGCGGAGACCCAGTACTTC.

Ten or more counts support this clonotype. The CDR3 is CASRRRDRGTEAFF. The CDR3 region has the DNA TGTGCCAGCAGACGCCGGGACCGTGGTACTGAAGCTTTCTTT. The chain couples TRBV27 to TRBJ1-1; a weak D match, TRBD1 (5 bases). Per the germline V gene, CDR1 is MNHEY and CDR2 is SMNVEV (reference sequence). The CDR3 consists of 14 residues. V was trimmed by 6 bases and J by 5 bases, leaving 16 bases between them.

This clonotype was counted many times. The chain combines TRBV20-1 with TRBJ2-7, with 7 bases fitting TRBD1. The CDR3 consists of 12 residues. In germline, CDR1 is DFQATT, CDR2 SNEGSKA (reference sequence). The trim removed 6 bases at V and 5 bases at J, leaving 7 bases unmatched. The CDR3 region has the DNA TGCAGTGCCCCAGACAGGGTTAACGAGCAGTACTTC. Its translation is CSAPDRVNEQYF.

The chain has TRBV27 and TRBJ2-7; D is perhaps TRBD2 (6 bases). The CDR3 contains 14 residues. V lost 3 bases and J lost 2, with 11 bases in between. Germline V gene data show CDR1 as MNHEY and CDR2 as SMNVEV (reference sequence). CDR3 DNA sequence: TGTGCCAGCAGTTTGGCTAGCGCGACCTACGAGCAGTACTTC. It encodes CASSLASATYEQYF.

CDR3 sequence: CASSDRTTDTQYF. For the CDR3, the DNA is TGCGCCAGCAGCGACCGAACCACAGATACGCAGTATTTT. The genes are TRBV4-3 and TRBJ2-3; no reliable D call. This CDR3 is built from 13 residues. V gave up 5 bases and J gave up 2 bases, with 8 bases separating them. Germline assignment: CDR1 LGHNA and CDR2 YSLEER.